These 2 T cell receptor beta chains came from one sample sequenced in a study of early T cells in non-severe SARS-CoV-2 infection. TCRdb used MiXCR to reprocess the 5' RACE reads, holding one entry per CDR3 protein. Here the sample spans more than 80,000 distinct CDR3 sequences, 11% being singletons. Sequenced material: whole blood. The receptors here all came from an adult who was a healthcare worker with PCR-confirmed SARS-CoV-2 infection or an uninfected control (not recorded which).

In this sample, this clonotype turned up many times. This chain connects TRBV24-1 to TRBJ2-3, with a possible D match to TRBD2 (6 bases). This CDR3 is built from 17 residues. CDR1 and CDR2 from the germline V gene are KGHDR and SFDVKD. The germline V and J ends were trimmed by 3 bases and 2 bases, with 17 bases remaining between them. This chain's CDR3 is CATSDARDGGSTDTQYF. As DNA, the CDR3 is TGTGCCACCAGTGATGCGCGGGACGGAGGATCCACAGATACGCAGTATTTT.

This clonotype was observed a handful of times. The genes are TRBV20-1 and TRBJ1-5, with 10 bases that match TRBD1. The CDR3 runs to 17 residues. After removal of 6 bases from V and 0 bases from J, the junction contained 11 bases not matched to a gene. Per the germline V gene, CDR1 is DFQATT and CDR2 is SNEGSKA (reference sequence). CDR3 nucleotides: TGCAGTGCCATTCCGGGACAGGGGTACTTTAGCAATCAGCCCCAGCATTTT. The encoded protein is CSAIPGQGYFSNQPQHF.